Described below is a single T cell receptor beta chain sequence and its context. In the source study's methods: Counts of nucleated cells, estimated from reference gene primer amplification, were obtained. Using immunoSEQ multiplex PCR, the repertoire was profiled, and TCRdb retains in-frame clones only, with some absent. That table supplies the V and J calls and clone size; D and trimming were determined from the DNA. This sample carries 25,000 to 30,000 clones, around 88% of them seen once, and the ten largest clones take 15% to 20%. The record originates from a study of blood T cell repertoires in COVID-19. Across the whole study: COVID-19 samples from acute and convalescent phases originated in the United States, Italy and Spain. T cells, B-cell-depleted T cells, or PBMCs supplied cDNA or gDNA.

V lost 7 bases and J 0 bases, leaving 4 bases between the germline ends. Germline CDR1 reads DFQATT; CDR2 reads SNEGSKA (reference sequence). This CDR3 comprises 11 residues. Material for sequencing was peripheral blood. This receptor was identified in a human donor in a cohort sampled during active COVID-19. The V gene is TRBV20-1, the J gene TRBJ1-3; no clear D gene. Here the CDR3 DNA reads TGCAGTGGACTCTCTGGAAACACCATATATTTT. Translated: CSGLSGNTIYF.